These 24 T cell receptor beta chains came from one sample sequenced in a study of shared clonotypes between healthy human individuals. Selected positively for CCR7 and CD45RO-negative, naive CD8 cells excluded terminally differentiated effector memory CD45RA+ cells. This table comes from immunoSEQ multiplex PCR, and its TCRdb copy is limited to in-frame clones, with some not included. The sample lists millions of clones, about 95% occurring once. The sequenced sample consisted of naive CD8+ T cells sorted from blood. Every receptor here comes from a man aged 18 to 29 in good health.

This clone appeared a few times. The chain has TRBV9 and TRBJ2-3, with TRBD2 matching 10 bases. V lost 0 bases to trimming and J lost 2 bases; unmatched junction nucleotides: 3. This CDR3 is built from 16 residues. The germline V gene has CDR1 SGDLS and CDR2 YYNGEE. CDR3: CASSVVGLASTDTQYF. CDR3 sequence (DNA): TGTGCCAGCAGCGTAGTGGGACTAGCGTCCACAGATACGCAGTATTTT.

The chain joins TRBV28 to TRBJ1-1; D not certain. Germline V gene sequence: CDR1 MDHEN, CDR2 SYDVKM. The CDR3 length is 13 residues. The V end was cut by 3 bases, the J end by 4 bases, with 9 bases between. Here the CDR3 reads CASSFEGGTEAFF. For the CDR3, the DNA is TGTGCCAGCAGTTTTGAGGGAGGCACTGAAGCTTTCTTT. Based on the CDR3 plus reference TRBV28 and TRBJ1-1, the full variable domain is DVKVTQSSRYLVKRTGEKVFLECVQDMDHENMFWYRQDPGLGLRLIYFSYDVKMKEKGDIPEGYSVSREKKERFSLILESASTNQTSMYLCASSFEGGTEAFFGQGTRLTVV.

The chain carries TRBV7-8 and TRBJ1-6; TRBD1 is a possible D gene (6 bases). The CDR3 is 18 amino acids. Per the germline V gene, CDR1 is SGHVS and CDR2 is FQNEAQ. The V end lost 5 bases, the J end lost 2 bases, and 19 bases lay between the germline ends. CDR3 DNA sequence: TGTGCCAGCAGCGTAAATCGACAGGAGTTCGCCTATAATTCACCCCTCCACTTT. Its translation is CASSVNRQEFAYNSPLHF.

The V and J genes are TRBV7-9 and TRBJ1-5, with D perhaps matching TRBD1 (6 bases). Per germline, CDR1 SEHNR and CDR2 FQNEAQ (reference sequence). There are 15 residues in the CDR3. V was cut by 4 bases and J by 0 bases, with 10 bases left in between. CDR3 bases: TGTGCCAGCAGCTCACAGGGAGTTAGCAATCAGCCCCAGCATTTT. This translates into CASSSQGVSNQPQHF.

On this clone itself: In the same sample, other DNA sequences code for this CDR3. The chain is built from TRBV7-9 and TRBJ2-5, with D possibly being TRBD2 (7 bases). V gave up 2 bases and J gave up 2 bases, with 9 bases separating them. Germline CDR1 is SEHNR and CDR2 is FQNEAQ (reference sequence). The CDR3 extends over 14 amino acids. The CDR3: CASSLSGTQETQYF. CDR3 nucleotide sequence: TGTGCCAGCAGCTTAAGCGGGACACAAGAGACCCAGTACTTC.

V gene TRBV27 combines with J gene TRBJ2-7; D may be TRBD1 or TRBD2 (5 bases each). The CDR3 has 15 residues. V gave up 4 bases and J gave up 2 bases, with 15 bases separating them. Germline V gives CDR1 MNHEY, CDR2 SMNVEV (reference sequence). This CDR3 is CASSSQRGLPYEQYF. CDR3 DNA: TGTGCCAGCAGTTCCCAGAGGGGCTTACCCTACGAGCAGTACTTC.

J is TRBJ2-1 and V is TRBV28, with TRBD1 identical over 8 bases. V lost 2 bases to trimming and J lost 2 bases; unmatched junction nucleotides: 5. Germline CDR1 is MDHEN and CDR2 is SYDVKM. The CDR3 consists of 16 residues. Here the CDR3 reads CASSLPGTGAYNEQFF. DNA of the CDR3: TGTGCCAGCAGTTTACCCGGGACAGGCGCCTACAATGAGCAGTTCTTC.

The chain employs TRBV27 and TRBJ1-1, with TRBD1 matching 9 bases. Germline V gene lookup returns CDR1 MNHEY and CDR2 SMNVEV (reference sequence). CDR3 length equals 15 residues. Unmatched junction bases numbered 12, after V lost 7 bases and J lost 6 bases. The CDR3 spells CASTTVGTGSPEAFF. The CDR3 bases are TGTGCCAGCACGACCGTTGGGACAGGGTCCCCTGAAGCTTTCTTT.

The chain carries TRBV14 and TRBJ1-2; D unclear. Germline CDR1 is SGHDN and CDR2 is FVKESK. The CDR3 extends over 16 amino acids. The V gene lost 0 bases and the J gene lost 7 bases, with 18 bases spanning the gap. CDR3 nucleotides: TGTGCCAGCAGCCAAGAAACCCGACACCGCCAGATTGGCTACACCTTC. Translated: CASSQETRHRQIGYTF. Full variable domain (rest looked up from reference TRBV14 and TRBJ1-2): EAGVTQFPSHSVIEKGQTVTLRCDPISGHDNLYWYRRVMGKEIKFLLHFVKESKQDESGMPNNRFLAERTGGTYSTLKVQPAELEDSGVYFCASSQETRHRQIGYTFGSGTRLTVV.

The chain employs TRBV11-2 and TRBJ2-7, with 9 bases that match TRBD1. The CDR3 runs to 16 residues. Unmatched junction bases numbered 11, after V lost 4 bases and J lost 4 bases. CDR1 SGHAT and CDR2 FQNNGV come from the germline V gene. The CDR3 is CASSSDGYRGPYEQYF. The CDR3 DNA sequence: TGTGCCAGCAGCTCAGATGGATACAGGGGGCCTTACGAGCAGTACTTC.

The chain couples TRBV6-6 to TRBJ2-2, with D perhaps being TRBD1 or TRBD2 (5 bases each). V was clipped by 8 bases and J by 0 bases, with 16 bases between them. The CDR3 has 16 residues. CDR1 is MNHNY and CDR2 is SVGAGI in the germline V gene (reference sequence). The CDR3 here is CASHGDRGANTGELFF. The DNA of the CDR3 is TGTGCCAGCCACGGGGACCGGGGCGCGAACACCGGGGAGCTGTTTTTT.

In the case of this clone: Other DNA sequences from this sample encode an identical CDR3 as well. The V gene is TRBV27, the J gene TRBJ2-7; 9 bases fit TRBD1. The CDR3 is made up of 14 amino acids. Trimming at V came to 3 bases and at J to 4 bases, leaving 4 bases not matched to a gene. Germline CDR1 reads MNHEY; CDR2 reads SMNVEV (reference sequence). This chain's CDR3 is CASSLGTGSYEQYF. The CDR3 nucleotides are TGTGCCAGCAGTTTGGGGACAGGGTCATACGAGCAGTACTTC.

The chain is built from TRBV13 and TRBJ2-3, with TRBD2 matching 13 bases. Trimming removed 5 bases from V and 3 bases from J; junction bases left unmatched: 8. Germline V lookup: CDR1 PRHDT, CDR2 FYEKMQ (reference sequence). The CDR3 has 17 residues. The CDR3 sequence is CASSPGLAGVETDTQYF. The DNA of the CDR3 is TGTGCCAGCAGCCCTGGACTAGCGGGAGTAGAAACAGATACGCAGTATTTT.

Regarding this clone: Other DNA sequences in the same sample also yield this CDR3. The V gene is TRBV27, the J gene TRBJ1-1; D not resolved. This CDR3 is built from 14 residues. Germline V gene lookup returns CDR1 MNHEY and CDR2 SMNVEV (reference sequence). The V gene lost 3 bases and the J gene lost 0 bases, with 8 bases spanning the gap. CDR3: CASSLGSMNTEAFF. The CDR3 bases are TGTGCCAGCAGTTTGGGGAGTATGAACACTGAAGCTTTCTTT.

V is TRBV7-9 and J is TRBJ2-6, with TRBD1 matching 9 bases. CDR1 and CDR2 from the germline V gene are SEHNR and FQNEAQ (reference sequence). The CDR3 is made up of 19 amino acids. V lost 3 bases to trimming and J lost 0 bases; unmatched junction nucleotides: 9. In DNA form, the CDR3 reads TGTGCCAGCAGCTTTCCGCCTCGGGACAGGGCCTCTGGGGCCAACGTCCTGACTTTC. It codes for CASSFPPRDRASGANVLTF.

This sequence joins TRBV6-5 and TRBJ2-1; 9 bases map to TRBD1. This CDR3 contains 15 residues. Per the germline V gene, CDR1 is MNHEY and CDR2 is SVGAGI. Trimming took 6 bases from V and 3 from J; bases not matched to a gene: 6. The CDR3 protein is CASSIGTGLYNEQFF. CDR3 DNA: TGTGCCAGCAGCATTGGGACAGGGCTCTACAATGAGCAGTTCTTC.

On this clone itself: A far more abundant clone sits one base away, making this likely a read error. This chain uses TRBV7-6 with TRBJ2-7; D possibly corresponds to TRBD1 (6 bases). V was trimmed by 5 bases and J by 6 bases, leaving 8 bases between them. Germline CDR1 reads SGHVS; CDR2 reads FNYEAQ. This CDR3 has 11 amino acids. The CDR3 bases are TGTGCCAGCAGCATAGGGGGCGAGCAGTACTTC. Amino acid sequence: CASSIGGEQYF.

Concerning this clone: The same CDR3 arises from other DNA sequences in this sample as well. J is TRBJ2-7 and V is TRBV30, with D tentatively TRBD2 (6 bases). CDR1 is GTSNPN and CDR2 is SVGIG in the germline V gene (reference sequence). The CDR3 is made up of 13 amino acids. With 0 bases removed from V and 4 bases from J, the gap between germline ends came to 10 bases. The CDR3 loop reads CAWSVGGEYEQYF. CDR3 sequence (DNA): TGTGCCTGGAGTGTAGGAGGGGAGTACGAGCAGTACTTC.

With respect to this clone: Other DNA sequences in the same sample also yield this CDR3. J is TRBJ1-1 and V is TRBV27; possibly TRBD1 for D (5 bases). The CDR3 is 14 amino acids. V was clipped by 2 bases and J by 2 bases, with 9 bases between them. CDR1 is MNHEY and CDR2 is SMNVEV in the germline V gene (reference sequence). The CDR3 DNA follows: TGTGCCAGCAGTTTAATTCAGGGCAACACTGAAGCTTTCTTT. Its protein product is CASSLIQGNTEAFF.

This chain connects TRBV4-1 to TRBJ2-1, with 8 nucleotides matching TRBD1. Germline lookup yields CDR1 MGHRA and CDR2 YSYEKL. The V gene end was trimmed by 2 bases and the J gene end by 6 bases; junction bases not matched to a gene: 9. This CDR3 contains 16 residues. CDR3 protein: CASSQYGQGITNEQFF. In DNA form, the CDR3 reads TGCGCCAGCAGCCAATATGGACAGGGCATTACCAATGAGCAGTTCTTC.

The chain employs TRBV6-1 and TRBJ2-2, with 8 bases fitting TRBD1. This CDR3 region has 15 residues. Trimming took 5 bases from V and 4 from J; bases not matched to a gene: 6. Germline V gene sequence: CDR1 MNHNS, CDR2 SASEGT. In DNA form, the CDR3 reads TGTGCCAGCAGTCCTCGACAGGGGCTCACCGGGGAGCTGTTTTTT. Translated, it gives CASSPRQGLTGELFF.

The chain is built from TRBV10-3 and TRBJ1-3; 7 bases align to TRBD1. The CDR3 loop spans 12 amino acids. The germline gives CDR1 ENHRY, CDR2 SYGVKD. Germline trimming cut 9 bases from V and 2 bases from J; bases unmatched to any gene: 1. CDR3 sequence reads: CAIQGAGNTIYF. CDR3 coding DNA: TGTGCCATTCAGGGGGCTGGAAACACCATATATTTT.

The V gene is TRBV5-6, the J gene TRBJ2-7; tentatively, D is TRBD2 (5 bases). The CDR3 runs to 13 residues. CDR1 and CDR2 (germline): SGHDT, YYEEEE. V lost 2 bases to trimming and J lost 4 bases, with 10 bases between them. DNA for the CDR3: TGTGCCAGCAGCTTTACCGGAGGATACGAGCAGTACTTC. Amino acids: CASSFTGGYEQYF.

V is TRBV7-2 and J is TRBJ1-1, with TRBD1 matching 8 bases. CDR1 is SGHTA, CDR2 FQGNSA, per germline. Trimming at V came to 5 bases and at J to 1 base, leaving 6 bases not matched to a gene. The CDR3 consists of 15 residues. Here the CDR3 reads CASSPSGQGNTEAFF. The CDR3, as DNA: TGTGCCAGCAGCCCGAGCGGACAGGGGAACACTGAAGCTTTCTTT.